These 5 T cell receptor beta chains were sequenced from one sample in a study of blood T cell repertoires in COVID-19. TCRdb's copy holds only in-frame clones and misses some; the assay was immunoSEQ multiplex PCR. The profile shows 150,000 or so clones, around nine tenths of them singletons. Sequenced: peripheral blood. All receptors come from a woman in her fifties or sixties with acute or convalescent COVID-19.

The gene calls are TRBV7-9 and TRBJ1-5; D is perhaps TRBD1 (5 bases). CDR1 is SEHNR, CDR2 FQNEAQ, per germline (reference sequence). CDR3 length: 12 amino acids. Trimming left V 1 base short and J 12 bases short, with 10 bases between. CDR3 sequence (DNA): TGTGCCAGCAGCTTAGTTCAAGGGGACCAGCATTTT. Its translation: CASSLVQGDQHF.

This chain connects TRBV7-6 to TRBJ2-7, with 9 positions matching TRBD1. The V gene's germline CDR1 is SGHVS and CDR2 FNYEAQ. The trim removed 4 bases at V and 6 bases at J, leaving 13 bases unmatched. The CDR3 has 16 residues. The CDR3 loop is CASSSHELGQGVEQYF. The CDR3 DNA follows: TGTGCCAGCAGCTCACACGAACTGGGACAGGGAGTCGAGCAGTACTTC.

This sequence joins TRBV24-1 and TRBJ1-2; weak D call: TRBD1 (5 bases). V lost 0 bases, J lost 8 bases, and 15 bases lay in between. Germline CDR1 is KGHDR and CDR2 is SFDVKD. The CDR3 contains 15 residues. The DNA of the CDR3 is TGTGCCACCAGTGATTTGCCTTGGGGCGACCTGGGCTACACCTTC. It specifies CATSDLPWGDLGYTF.

V is TRBV7-6 and J is TRBJ2-1; TRBD2 is a possible D gene (6 bases). Trimming pared 4 bases from V and 10 bases from J, leaving 14 bases between. In germline, CDR1 is SGHVS, CDR2 FNYEAQ. The length of the CDR3 is 13 residues. CDR3 nucleotides: TGTGCCAGCAGCTCCCACGGGAGAGGGGAGCAGTTCTTC. Translation gives CASSSHGRGEQFF.

The CDR3 sequence: CASSEDTGDTQYF. CDR3 coding DNA: TGTGCCAGCAGTGAAGATACGGGGGATACGCAGTATTTT. The chain is built from TRBV25-1 and TRBJ2-3; tentatively, D is TRBD2 (5 bases). The CDR3 has 13 residues. Trimming left V 2 bases short and J 6 bases short, with 9 bases between. The V gene's germline CDR1 is MGHDK and CDR2 SYGVNS.